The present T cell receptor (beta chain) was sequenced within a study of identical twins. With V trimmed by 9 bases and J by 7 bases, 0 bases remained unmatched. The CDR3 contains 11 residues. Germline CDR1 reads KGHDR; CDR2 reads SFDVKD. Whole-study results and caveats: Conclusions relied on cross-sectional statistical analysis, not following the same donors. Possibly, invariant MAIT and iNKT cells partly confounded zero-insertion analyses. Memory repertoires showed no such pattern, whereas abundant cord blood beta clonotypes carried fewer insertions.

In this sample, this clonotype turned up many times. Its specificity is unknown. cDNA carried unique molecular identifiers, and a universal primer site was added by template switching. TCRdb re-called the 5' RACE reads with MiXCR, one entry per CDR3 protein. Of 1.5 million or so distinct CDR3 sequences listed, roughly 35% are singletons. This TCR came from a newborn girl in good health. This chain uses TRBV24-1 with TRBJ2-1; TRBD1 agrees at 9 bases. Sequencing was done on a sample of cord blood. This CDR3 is CATGTGNEQFF. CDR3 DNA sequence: TGTGCCACCGGGACAGGGAATGAGCAGTTCTTC.